These 20 T cell receptor beta chains share one sample of origin, sequenced in a study of cytomegalovirus exposure and HLA in healthy donors (dated by TCRdb to the late 2010s). Library preparation was by the immunoSEQ multiplex PCR assay. TCRdb obtained this table from immuneACCESS and retained in-frame rearrangements with V and J assigned. These tables miss some clones; where compared with another copy, unresolved V genes account for less than half of the shortfall, and the remainder is unexplained. Recorded for this sample are roughly 130,000 clones; 85% to 90% of them occurred a single time. Under 3% of the sample is taken by the ten largest. Sequences were obtained from PBMCs. These receptors originate from a man aged 18 to 29 in good health and CMV-seronegative.

The chain has TRBV18 and TRBJ1-2; TRBD1 matches at 8 bases. Germline-derived CDR1 and CDR2 are KGHSH and LQKENI. J was trimmed by 3 bases and V by 1 base; bases with no gene match: 4. The CDR3 covers 15 residues. The CDR3 region is CASSPRTGGDYGYTF. In DNA form, the CDR3 reads TGTGCCAGCTCACCACGTACAGGGGGGGACTATGGCTACACCTTC.

CDR3: CSATGDEKLFF. CDR3 bases: TGCAGTGCAACAGGGGATGAAAAACTGTTTTTT. The V call is TRBV20-1, the J call TRBJ1-4, with 7 bases lining up with TRBD1. J gave up 6 bases and V 6 bases, and 1 base lay outside the gene matches. CDR3 size: 11 residues. Germline CDR1 reads DFQATT; CDR2 reads SNEGSKA (reference sequence).

The sample holds one count of this clone. The rearrangement links TRBV5-5 to TRBJ2-7; TRBD1 might be the D (5 bases). There are 16 residues in the CDR3. The V end lost 8 bases, the J end lost 0 bases, and 21 bases lay between the germline ends. CDR1 is SGHKS and CDR2 is YYEKEE in the germline V gene (reference sequence). Written as DNA, the CDR3 is TGTGCCAGTCTTACTAACGCAGGGCCAAGCTCCTACGAGCAGTACTTC. This gives the protein CASLTNAGPSSYEQYF. Full variable domain (missing parts from reference TRBV5-5 and TRBJ2-7): DAGVTQSPTHLIKTRGQQVTLRCSPISGHKSVSWYQQVLGQGPQFIFQYYEKEERGRGNFPDRFSARQFPNYSSELNVNALLLGDSALYLCASLTNAGPSSYEQYFGPGTRLTVT.

The chain recombines TRBV15 with TRBJ1-2; TRBD1 matches 9 bases. Germline V lookup: CDR1 LNHNV, CDR2 YYDKDF (reference sequence). This CDR3 is built from 16 residues. V lost 3 bases and J lost 13; bases outside the gene matches: 18. Written as DNA, the CDR3 is TGTGCCACCAGCAGCGAGACAGGGGGAGCCGGGGACGACCGCACCTTC. Residues: CATSSETGGAGDDRTF.

This clone was found once. The chain has TRBV6-5 and TRBJ1-2, with TRBD1 matching over 7 bases. Germline values: CDR1 MNHEY, CDR2 SVGAGI. The V and J ends lost 2 bases and 1 base, in that order; junction bases with no gene match: 1. This CDR3 has 14 amino acids. In DNA form, the CDR3 reads TGTGCCAGCAGTTACCAGGGGGATAACTATGGCTACACCTTC. Amino acid sequence: CASSYQGDNYGYTF.

The V call is TRBV9, the J call TRBJ1-1, with 9 bases fitting TRBD1. Germline V gene lookup returns CDR1 SGDLS and CDR2 YYNGEE. V was clipped by 3 bases and J by 11 bases; unmatched bases: 5. CDR3 length: 12 residues. The CDR3 nucleotides are TGTGCCAGCAGCGGGGACAGGGCTGTGGCTTTCTTT. Translated, it gives CASSGDRAVAFF.

The chain employs TRBV5-1 and TRBJ2-1, with 7 nucleotides matching TRBD2. The length of the CDR3 is 16 residues. CDR1 is SGHRS, CDR2 YFSETQ, per germline. Unmatched junction bases numbered 14, after V lost 4 bases and J lost 7 bases. The CDR3 reads CASSELGAGGINEQFF. As DNA, the CDR3 is TGCGCCAGCAGCGAACTAGGCGCCGGGGGGATTAATGAGCAGTTCTTC.

The chain uses TRBV28 and TRBJ1-4, with 7 bases matching TRBD1. The ends lost 6 bases at V and 8 bases at J; junction bases unmatched: 33. The CDR3 covers 22 residues. Germline values: CDR1 MDHEN, CDR2 SYDVKM. The CDR3 sequence is CASRPRWRGPATKPYGGEKLFF. The CDR3 DNA reads TGTGCCAGCAGGCCCCGGTGGAGGGGGCCCGCCACCAAACCTTACGGTGGGGAAAAACTGTTTTTT.

The chain links TRBV7-2 to TRBJ1-2, with D possibly TRBD1 on 6 matching bases. CDR1 and CDR2 (germline): SGHTA, FQGNSA. This CDR3 region has 15 residues. Trimming left V 5 bases short and J 1 base short, with 14 bases between. This chain's CDR3 is CASSGQHAINYGYTF. The CDR3 bases are TGTGCCAGCAGCGGACAGCATGCGATTAACTATGGCTACACCTTC.

V gene TRBV6-1 combines with J gene TRBJ2-1, with a tentative D call TRBD1 (6 bases). V lost 5 bases and J lost 0, with 11 bases in between. CDR3 size: 15 residues. The V gene's germline CDR1 is MNHNS and CDR2 SASEGT. CDR3: CASSSGVSSYNEQFF. The CDR3 coding sequence is TGTGCCAGCAGTTCAGGGGTAAGCTCCTACAATGAGCAGTTCTTC.

The chain is built from TRBV5-1 and TRBJ1-1, with unresolved D. The germline V and J ends were trimmed by 3 bases and 1 base, with 13 bases remaining between them. This CDR3 has 15 amino acids. From germline, CDR1 is SGHRS and CDR2 YFSETQ. CDR3 sequence reads: CASSSEPDKNTEAFF. In DNA, the CDR3 is TGCGCCAGCAGCTCCGAACCCGACAAGAACACTGAAGCTTTCTTT.

The gene calls are TRBV27 and TRBJ1-2; 8 nucleotides agree with TRBD1. Trimming removed 3 bases from V and 0 bases from J; junction bases left unmatched: 6. CDR3 length equals 16 residues. CDR1 and CDR2 from the germline V gene are MNHEY and SMNVEV (reference sequence). This chain's CDR3 is CASSLTGDVSNYGYTF. In nucleotides, the CDR3 is TGTGCCAGCAGTTTGACAGGGGACGTTTCTAACTATGGCTACACCTTC.

This sequence joins TRBV10-3 and TRBJ2-2; TRBD2 agrees at 7 bases. V lost 6 bases, J lost 8 bases, and 3 bases stayed unmatched. Germline lookup yields CDR1 ENHRY and CDR2 SYGVKD. The CDR3 consists of 12 residues. CDR3 sequence: CAIRPGRGELFF. In DNA form, the CDR3 reads TGTGCCATCAGACCCGGGAGGGGGGAGCTGTTTTTT.

The J gene is TRBJ2-3, the V gene TRBV11-2; possible D gene TRBD1, 5 bases. V was shortened by 7 bases and J by 1 base, with 15 bases between the two germline ends. Per germline, CDR1 SGHAT and CDR2 FQNNGV. CDR3 length: 15 residues. This CDR3 is CASTLLGVGTDTQYF. Here the CDR3 DNA reads TGTGCCAGCACCCTCTTAGGGGTGGGCACAGATACGCAGTATTTT.

The chain joins TRBV2 to TRBJ2-7, with 9 bases identical to TRBD1. The germline gives CDR1 SNHLY, CDR2 FYNNEI. The V gene end was trimmed by 1 base and the J gene end by 5 bases; junction bases not matched to a gene: 3. CDR3 length equals 14 residues. This CDR3 reads CASSEEQGANEQYF. The CDR3 nucleotides read TGTGCCAGCAGTGAAGAACAGGGGGCAAACGAGCAGTACTTC.

J is TRBJ2-1 and V is TRBV7-2, with D possibly being TRBD1 (6 bases). CDR1 is SGHTA, CDR2 FQGNSA, per germline. There are 16 residues in the CDR3. Trimming took 1 base from V and 6 from J, leaving 16 bases between them. The CDR3 DNA reads TGTGCCAGCAGCTTAGGGGGGCCACTCTGGTCCAATGAGCAGTTCTTC. Its protein is CASSLGGPLWSNEQFF.

The rearrangement uses TRBV5-6 and TRBJ2-5; 10 bases fit TRBD1. CDR3 length: 17 residues. The V gene's germline CDR1 is SGHDT and CDR2 YYEEEE. V shed 6 bases and J 4 bases; nucleotides not matched to a gene: 15. CDR3 protein: CASNPGTGVLARETQYF. The CDR3 DNA sequence: TGTGCCAGCAACCCCGGGACAGGGGTTTTAGCTCGAGAGACCCAGTACTTC.

The J gene is TRBJ1-5, the V gene TRBV2; D not certain. Trimming took 1 base from V and 1 from J, leaving 8 bases between them. CDR3 length: 15 amino acids. The germline V gene encodes CDR1 SNHLY and CDR2 FYNNEI. This CDR3 is CASSEGQKSNQPQHF. The CDR3 DNA reads as TGTGCCAGCAGTGAAGGGCAGAAAAGCAATCAGCCCCAGCATTTT.

The gene calls are TRBV4-2 and TRBJ2-3; TRBD2 agrees at 8 bases. The CDR3 runs 17 residues. The germline CDR1 and CDR2 sequences are LGHNA and YNFKEQ. J was trimmed by 6 bases and V by 0 bases; bases with no gene match: 11. The CDR3, as DNA: TGTGCCAGCAGCCAAGATATGTTGCGGGGGGCCAGGGATACGCAGTATTTT. This codes for CASSQDMLRGARDTQYF.

The CDR3 DNA is TGCGCCAGCAGCCAAGCTTTGATTTCGAGTGCCTACGAGCAGTACTTC. Amino acid sequence: CASSQALISSAYEQYF. The chain carries TRBV4-3 and TRBJ2-7; D unresolved. Trimming took off 1 base at V and 2 bases at J, with 15 bases between the two ends. The germline V gene encodes CDR1 LGHNA and CDR2 YSLEER. This CDR3 region has 16 residues.